The next 27 T cell receptor beta chains were all read from a single sample in a study of regulatory T cells in long-lasting Graves disease. The authors built TCR beta libraries using iRepertoire HTBI primers and Arm-PCR of CDR3 regions. TCRdb re-derived calls from the multiplex PCR reads in MiXCR, one entry per CDR3 protein. The sample has around 450,000 distinct CDR3 sequences, 15% to 20% seen once; the top ten hold 12%. As for time point: newly diagnosed GD, antithyroid drugs for less than 3 months. Scientists built the TCR library using RNA that was extracted from PBMCs. These data are also associated with another study on T cells in Graves' hyperthyroidism and ophthalmopathy.

Sample: peripheral blood mononuclear cells (PBMCs), taken at new diagnosis, from a patient treated with antithyroid drugs. The receptors shown here come from a man aged 35 to 55 with Graves disease.

Many counts were recorded for this clonotype. The gene calls are TRBV28 and TRBJ2-3, with D uncertain. Trimming pared 1 base from V and 3 bases from J, leaving 11 bases between. The germline CDR1 and CDR2 sequences are MDHEN and SYDVKM. CDR3 length: 15 amino acids. The CDR3 protein is CASSLFASFTDTQYF. CDR3 coding DNA: TGTGCCAGCAGTTTATTCGCTAGTTTTACAGATACGCAGTATTTT.

This clonotype was recorded many times. This chain links TRBV28 with TRBJ1-1, with 7 bases aligning to TRBD1. Unmatched junction bases numbered 3, after V lost 6 bases and J lost 8 bases. The CDR3 is 11 amino acids. The V gene's germline CDR1 is MDHEN and CDR2 SYDVKM. CDR3 loop: CASSPDREAFF. DNA of the CDR3: TGTGCCAGCAGCCCGGACAGGGAAGCTTTCTTT.

This clonotype was counted a few times. One junction end does not reproduce the germline sequence, and a read error may be involved. V is TRBV7-9 and J is TRBJ2-7; 7 nucleotides agree with TRBD1. CDR1 is SEHNR and CDR2 is FQNEAQ in the germline V gene (reference sequence). The CDR3 totals 16 residues. The CDR3 protein is CASSLKSTGSSCEQYF. The CDR3 nucleotides read TGTGCCAGCAGCTTAAAATCGACAGGGAGCTCCTGCGAGCAGTACTTC.

This clonotype was picked up many times. This chain uses TRBV11-2 with TRBJ2-7; D may be TRBD2 (6 bases). Germline-derived CDR1 and CDR2 are SGHAT and FQNNGV. This CDR3 region has 15 residues. Trimming took 0 bases from V and 2 from J, leaving 11 bases between them. This chain's CDR3 is CASSLDFGLTYEQYF. DNA of the CDR3: TGTGCCAGCAGCTTAGATTTCGGACTAACCTACGAGCAGTACTTC.

The chain is built from TRBV11-1 and TRBJ1-1, with D hard to call. The CDR3 has 15 amino acids. The V gene lost 2 bases and the J gene lost 7 bases, with 17 bases spanning the gap. CDR1 SGHAT and CDR2 FQDESV come from the germline V gene (reference sequence). Here the CDR3 reads CASSLWRGLSDEAFF. As DNA, the CDR3 is TGTGCCAGCAGCTTATGGCGAGGCCTATCTGATGAAGCTTTCTTT.

This clonotype was observed a handful of times. The CDR3 sequence is CASSGGQKDTQYF. For the CDR3, the DNA is TGTGCCAGCAGCGGAGGACAGAAAGATACGCAGTATTTT. The chain employs TRBV9 and TRBJ2-3, with D possibly being TRBD1 (6 bases). CDR1 SGDLS and CDR2 YYNGEE come from the germline V gene. Trimming left V 3 bases short and J 5 bases short, with 10 bases between. The CDR3 extends over 13 amino acids. Full variable domain (outside the CDR3, taken from reference TRBV9 and TRBJ2-3): DSGVTQTPKHLITATGQRVTLRCSPRSGDLSVYWYQQSLDQGLQFLIQYYNGEERAKGNILERFSAQQFPDLHSELNLSSLELGDSALYFCASSGGQKDTQYFGPGTRLTVL.

Only a few counts were recorded for this clonotype. A junction end diverges from the germline sequence, so it may reflect a read error. The rearrangement joins TRBV3-1 to TRBJ2-1, with 10 bases that match TRBD2. The CDR3 loop spans 16 amino acids. Germline V gives CDR1 LGHDT, CDR2 YNNKEL (reference sequence). CDR3 sequence reads: CASSQRTSGTYNEQFF. CDR3 bases: TGTGCCAGCAGCCAACGGACTAGCGGTACCTATAATGAGCAGTTCTTC.

This clonotype was observed many times. V and J are TRBV20-1 and TRBJ2-5; TRBD1 agrees at 11 bases. The CDR3 contains 16 residues. From germline, CDR1 is DFQATT and CDR2 SNEGSKA (reference sequence). J lost 4 bases, V lost 4 bases, and 11 bases had no gene match. CDR3 loop: CSAIPRDRGFGETQYF. The CDR3 DNA reads TGCAGTGCTATTCCCCGGGACAGGGGGTTCGGAGAGACCCAGTACTTC.

This clonotype was recorded at least ten times. The CDR3 sequence: CSVFTDTQYF. The CDR3 DNA reads as TGCAGTGTCTTCACAGATACGCAGTATTTT. The chain is built from TRBV20-1 and TRBJ2-3; D not certain. Trimming stripped 7 bases from V and 2 bases from J, with 4 bases between. Germline CDR1 DFQATT, CDR2 SNEGSKA (reference sequence). The CDR3 length is 10 residues.

This clonotype has a count of ten or more. The chain couples TRBV28 to TRBJ2-2; D is perhaps TRBD2 (5 bases). From germline, CDR1 is MDHEN and CDR2 SYDVKM. V shed 5 bases and J shed 7 bases, with 17 bases lying between them. This CDR3 is 15 amino acids long. The CDR3 region has the DNA TGTGCCAGCAGTGGGCGGAGGTCCATATACGGGGAGCTGTTTTTT. Residues: CASSGRRSIYGELFF.

This clonotype was recorded at least ten times. This chain links TRBV28 with TRBJ2-3; a possible D gene is TRBD1 (5 bases). Trimming left V 2 bases short and J 1 base short, with 16 bases between. In germline, CDR1 is MDHEN, CDR2 SYDVKM. The CDR3 contains 17 residues. The CDR3: CASSLPPQGSGTDTQYF. CDR3 DNA sequence: TGTGCCAGCAGTTTACCCCCCCAGGGCTCTGGCACAGATACGCAGTATTTT.

There are a few counts of this clonotype. The rearrangement joins TRBV20-1 to TRBJ2-3; 10 bases align to TRBD2. The germline V gene has CDR1 DFQATT and CDR2 SNEGSKA (reference sequence). V shed 5 bases, J shed 3 bases, and the junction held 8 bases outside the gene matches. This CDR3 comprises 15 residues. CDR3 sequence (DNA): TGCAGTGCTTCTAATAGCGGGAGGTCGACAGATACGCAGTATTTT. Amino acid sequence: CSASNSGRSTDTQYF.

V usage is TRBV5-1 and J usage is TRBJ2-7, with unresolved D. The CDR3 is 13 amino acids. Trimming took off 3 bases at V and 3 bases at J, with 10 bases between the two ends. Germline V CDR1 and CDR2: SGHRS, YFSETQ. The CDR3 loop reads CASSYGPGYEQYF. The CDR3, as DNA: TGCGCCAGCAGCTACGGACCTGGCTACGAGCAGTACTTC.

The chain is built from TRBV29-1 and TRBJ2-3; unclear D gene. V lost 7 bases to trimming and J lost 1 base, with 12 bases between them. CDR3 size: 13 residues. Germline V gene data show CDR1 as SQVTM and CDR2 as ANQGSEA. CDR3 amino acids: CSAPTPRTDTQYF. DNA of the CDR3: TGCAGCGCCCCTACCCCCCGCACAGATACGCAGTATTTT.

The chain links TRBV4-1 to TRBJ2-5; D is undetermined. The DNA end favors TRBJ2-1, so the J call may be wrong. Germline V gene data show CDR1 as MGHRA and CDR2 as YSYEKL. The length of the CDR3 is 12 residues. CDR3 region: CASSPYGDEQFF. The CDR3 region has the DNA TGCGCCAGCAGCCCCTACGGCGATGAGCAGTTCTTC.

This clonotype has ten or more counts. V is TRBV11-2 and J is TRBJ2-7, with D perhaps being TRBD1 or TRBD2 (5 bases each). Trimming removed 5 bases at V and 2 bases at J, with 10 bases between. This CDR3 has 13 amino acids. The germline gives CDR1 SGHAT, CDR2 FQNNGV. The CDR3 here is CASSPGRTYEQYF. The CDR3 DNA sequence: TGTGCCAGCAGCCCGGGACGGACCTACGAGCAGTACTTC. Full variable domain (remainder filled in from reference TRBV11-2 and TRBJ2-7): EAGVAQSPRYKIIEKRQSVAFWCNPISGHATLYWYQQILGQGPKLLIQFQNNGVVDDSQLPKDRFSAERLKGVDSTLKIQPAKLEDSAVYLCASSPGRTYEQYFGPGTRLTVT.

As concerns this clonotype: Given a far larger clone just one base away, this is likely a sequencing read error. The rearrangement joins TRBV12-3 or TRBV12-4 to TRBJ2-1, with 9 bases aligning to TRBD2. Trimming took 4 bases from V and 10 from J; bases not matched to a gene: 8. CDR3 length: 14 amino acids. CDR3 protein: CASSSGTSSYEQFF. The CDR3 nucleotides read TGTGCCAGCAGTTCCGGGACTAGCAGCTACGAGCAGTTCTTC.

This clonotype was recorded at least ten times. J is TRBJ2-2 and V is TRBV12-3 or TRBV12-4, with D unresolved. Trimming removed 6 bases at V and 4 bases at J, with 6 bases between. This CDR3 is built from 12 residues. The CDR3 is CASSKGTGELFF. In nucleotides, the CDR3 is TGTGCCAGCAGCAAGGGCACCGGGGAGCTGTTTTTT.

V usage is TRBV6-1 and J usage is TRBJ2-2, with TRBD2 as a possible D gene (6 bases). The CDR3 runs 13 residues. The ends were cut back, 3 bases at V and 6 bases at J, with 8 bases in the middle. Germline loops: CDR1 MNHNS, CDR2 SASEGT. CDR3 DNA sequence: TGTGCCAGCAGTGATCCGGGGGCCGGGGAGCTGTTTTTT. Its translation: CASSDPGAGELFF.

Regarding this clonotype: Given a far larger clone just one base away, this is likely a sequencing read error. The chain recombines TRBV28 with TRBJ2-1; 8 positions match TRBD2. The CDR3 length is 14 residues. V gave up 6 bases and J gave up 10 bases; unmatched junction bases: 11. Germline V gene data show CDR1 as MDHEN and CDR2 as SYDVKM. This CDR3 reads CASRSAGVLYEQFF. In nucleotides, the CDR3 is TGTGCCAGCAGGTCAGCGGGAGTACTCTACGAGCAGTTCTTC.

At least ten counts were recorded for this clonotype. The J gene is TRBJ1-2, the V gene TRBV20-1, with D uncertain. Trimming shortened V by 1 base and J by 2 bases, and 11 bases separated the two germline ends. This CDR3 has 14 amino acids. Germline V CDR1 and CDR2: DFQATT, SNEGSKA (reference sequence). The chain's CDR3 is CSARVINGNYGYTF. The CDR3 DNA follows: TGCAGTGCTAGAGTTATAAACGGGAACTATGGCTACACCTTC.

The CDR3 reads CASSLQASSSGNTIYF. CDR3 in DNA: TGTGCCAGCAGCTTACAGGCGTCAAGCTCTGGAAACACCATATATTTT. This chain joins TRBV7-2 and TRBJ1-3; D gene ambiguous. V shed 2 bases and J shed 0 bases, with 11 bases lying between them. The CDR3 totals 16 residues. The germline CDR1 and CDR2 sequences are SGHTA and FQGNSA.

Ten or more counts support this clonotype. The chain has TRBV11-2 and TRBJ2-5; 9 bases align to TRBD2. The germline gives CDR1 SGHAT, CDR2 FQNNGV. The CDR3 is 16 residues long. Trimming cost V 0 bases and J 4 bases; bases outside gene matches: 6. CDR3 residues: CASSLDGGRGRETQYF. The CDR3 region has the DNA TGTGCCAGCAGCTTAGATGGCGGGAGGGGTAGAGAGACCCAGTACTTC.

This clonotype was detected a few times. The rearrangement uses TRBV6-1 and TRBJ2-7, with D uncertain. V was shortened by 2 bases and J by 1 base, with 6 bases between the two germline ends. The CDR3 consists of 13 residues. CDR1 and CDR2 (germline): MNHNS, SASEGT. The CDR3 region has the DNA TGTGCCAGCAGTGAACATATTTCCTACGAGCAGTACTTC. The encoded protein is CASSEHISYEQYF.

Turning to this clonotype: Being one base from a much bigger clone, this may be a read error. The chain couples TRBV12-3 or TRBV12-4 to TRBJ2-4; the match to TRBD2 covers 10 bases. The CDR3 extends over 16 amino acids. The DNA for the CDR3 is TGTGCCGGCAGCAAAGCTAGCGGGAGTCACAAAAACATTCAGTACTTC. Its translation is CAGSKASGSHKNIQYF.

A few counts support this clonotype. The chain joins TRBV18 to TRBJ2-7; 7 nucleotides agree with TRBD2. Trimming removed 8 bases from V and 0 bases from J; junction bases left unmatched: 10. The CDR3 is made up of 15 amino acids. Germline V CDR1 and CDR2: KGHSH, LQKENI. The CDR3 region is CASTGASGFSYEQYF. The CDR3 region has the DNA TGTGCCAGCACTGGGGCTAGCGGATTCTCCTACGAGCAGTACTTC.

This clonotype has ten or more counts. The genes are TRBV4-1 and TRBJ2-7; 7 bases match TRBD2. Per germline, CDR1 MGHRA and CDR2 YSYEKL. Trimming at V came to 6 bases and at J to 3 bases, leaving 5 bases not matched to a gene. The CDR3 is 13 residues long. The CDR3 sequence is CASSVGGHYEQYF. The CDR3 DNA is TGCGCCAGCAGTGTGGGAGGGCACTACGAGCAGTACTTC.